Only a few counts were recorded for the clone carrying this T cell receptor (beta chain). V was trimmed by 5 bases and J by 7 bases, leaving 14 bases between them. Per germline, CDR1 SGHAT and CDR2 FQNNGV. There are 13 residues in the CDR3. Authors' data handling: For nucleated cells, counts were estimated from reference gene primer amplification. Clones were read by immunoSEQ multiplex PCR, and TCRdb kept only the in-frame ones, dropping some. V and J calls and clone size are as listed in that table; D and trimming were resolved from the DNA. The sample carries fewer than 100,000 clones, approximately 90% recorded once. The sample originates from a study of blood T cell repertoires in COVID-19. Study background: T cells, B-cell-depleted T cells, or PBMCs provided the cDNA or gDNA that served as material.

Material for sequencing was peripheral blood. This receptor was identified in a man between 65 and 85 years old with acute or convalescent COVID-19. The V call is TRBV11-2, the J call TRBJ1-2; no definite D call. CDR3: CASSPGMVGGYTF. CDR3 sequence (DNA): TGTGCCAGCAGCCCCGGGATGGTTGGTGGCTACACCTTC. Full variable domain (rest looked up from reference TRBV11-2 and TRBJ1-2): EAGVAQSPRYKIIEKRQSVAFWCNPISGHATLYWYQQILGQGPKLLIQFQNNGVVDDSQLPKDRFSAERLKGVDSTLKIQPAKLEDSAVYLCASSPGMVGGYTFGSGTRLTVV.